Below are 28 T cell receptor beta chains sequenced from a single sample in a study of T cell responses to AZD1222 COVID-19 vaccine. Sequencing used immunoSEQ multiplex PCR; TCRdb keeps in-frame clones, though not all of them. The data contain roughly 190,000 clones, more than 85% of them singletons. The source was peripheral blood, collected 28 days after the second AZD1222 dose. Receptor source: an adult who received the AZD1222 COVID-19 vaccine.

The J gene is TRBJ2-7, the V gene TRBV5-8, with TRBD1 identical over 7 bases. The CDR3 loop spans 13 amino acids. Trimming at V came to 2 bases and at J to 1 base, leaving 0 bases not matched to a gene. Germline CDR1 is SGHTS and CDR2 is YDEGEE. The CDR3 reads CASSFRGSYEQYF. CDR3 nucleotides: TGTGCCAGCAGCTTCAGGGGGTCCTACGAGCAGTACTTC.

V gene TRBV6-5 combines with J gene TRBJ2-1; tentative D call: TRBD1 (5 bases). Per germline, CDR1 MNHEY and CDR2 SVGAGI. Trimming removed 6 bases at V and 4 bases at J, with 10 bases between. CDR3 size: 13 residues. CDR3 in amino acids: CASSVTGYNEQFF. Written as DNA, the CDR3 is TGTGCCAGCAGCGTTACAGGATACAATGAGCAGTTCTTC.

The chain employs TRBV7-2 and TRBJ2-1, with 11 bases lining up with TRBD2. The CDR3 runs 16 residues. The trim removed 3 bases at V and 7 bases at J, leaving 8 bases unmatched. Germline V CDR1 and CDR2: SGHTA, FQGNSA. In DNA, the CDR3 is TGTGCCAGCAGCTTTGAGCTAGCGGGAGGTCGGAATGAGCAGTTCTTC. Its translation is CASSFELAGGRNEQFF.

CDR3: CASSSWRGGGQETQYF. The CDR3 region has the DNA TGTGCCAGCAGCTCCTGGAGGGGAGGGGGTCAAGAGACCCAGTACTTC. The J gene is TRBJ2-5, the V gene TRBV7-2; D is perhaps TRBD2 (7 bases). Germline V gene data show CDR1 as SGHTA and CDR2 as FQGNSA. V lost 4 bases and J 2 bases, leaving 17 bases between the germline ends. The CDR3 totals 16 residues.

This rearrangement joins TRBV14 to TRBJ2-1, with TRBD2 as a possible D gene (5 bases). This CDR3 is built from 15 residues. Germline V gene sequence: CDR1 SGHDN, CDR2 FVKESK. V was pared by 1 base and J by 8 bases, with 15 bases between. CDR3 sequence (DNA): TGTGCCAGCAGCCAAGGGAGGACTCCGGACCATGAGCAGTTCTTC. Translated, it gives CASSQGRTPDHEQFF.

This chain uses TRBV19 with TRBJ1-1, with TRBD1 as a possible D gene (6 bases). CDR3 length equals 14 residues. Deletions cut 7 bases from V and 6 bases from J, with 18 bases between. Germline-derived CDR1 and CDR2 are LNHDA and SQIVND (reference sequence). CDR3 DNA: TGTGCCAGTACTTTTACAGGGAGATCGCCTGAAGCTTTCTTT. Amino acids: CASTFTGRSPEAFF. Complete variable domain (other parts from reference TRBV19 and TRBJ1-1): DGGITQSPKYLFRKEGQNVTLSCEQNLNHDAMYWYRQDPGQGLRLIYYSQIVNDFQKGDIAEGYSVSREKKESFPLTVTSAQKNPTAFYLCASTFTGRSPEAFFGQGTRLTVV.

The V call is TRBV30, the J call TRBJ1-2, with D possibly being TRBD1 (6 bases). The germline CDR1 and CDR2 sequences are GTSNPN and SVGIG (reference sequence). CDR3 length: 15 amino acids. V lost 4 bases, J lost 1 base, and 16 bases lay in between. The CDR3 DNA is TGTGCCTGGACAGGGACAAATTTTTTTAACTATGGCTACACCTTC. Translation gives CAWTGTNFFNYGYTF. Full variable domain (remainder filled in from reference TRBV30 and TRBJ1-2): SQTIHQWPATLVQPVGSPLSLECTVEGTSNPNLYWYRQAAGRGLQLLFYSVGIGQISSEVPQNLSASRPQDRQFILSSKKLLLSDSGFYLCAWTGTNFFNYGYTFGSGTRLTVV.

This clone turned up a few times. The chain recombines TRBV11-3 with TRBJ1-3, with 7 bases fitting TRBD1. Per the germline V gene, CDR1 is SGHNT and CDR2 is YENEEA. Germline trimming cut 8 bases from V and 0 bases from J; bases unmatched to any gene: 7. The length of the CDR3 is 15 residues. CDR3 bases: TGTGCCAGCGAGGGGGCACGTGCCTCTGGAAACACCATATATTTT. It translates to CASEGARASGNTIYF.

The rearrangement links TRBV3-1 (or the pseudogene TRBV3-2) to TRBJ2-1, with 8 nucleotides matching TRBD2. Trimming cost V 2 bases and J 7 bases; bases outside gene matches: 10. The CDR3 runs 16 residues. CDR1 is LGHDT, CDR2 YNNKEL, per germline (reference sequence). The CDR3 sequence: CASSQLAGTSGNEQFF. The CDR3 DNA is TGTGCCAGCAGCCAATTAGCGGGAACCTCGGGGAATGAGCAGTTCTTC.

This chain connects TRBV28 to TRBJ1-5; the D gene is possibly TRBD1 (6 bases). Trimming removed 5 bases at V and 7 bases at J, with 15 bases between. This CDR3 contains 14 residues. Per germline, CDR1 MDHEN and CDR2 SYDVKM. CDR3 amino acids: CASSRGGARQPQHF. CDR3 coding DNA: TGTGCCAGCAGTCGAGGGGGGGCGCGACAGCCCCAGCATTTT. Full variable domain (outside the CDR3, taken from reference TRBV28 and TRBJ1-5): DVKVTQSSRYLVKRTGEKVFLECVQDMDHENMFWYRQDPGLGLRLIYFSYDVKMKEKGDIPEGYSVSREKKERFSLILESASTNQTSMYLCASSRGGARQPQHFGDGTRLSIL.

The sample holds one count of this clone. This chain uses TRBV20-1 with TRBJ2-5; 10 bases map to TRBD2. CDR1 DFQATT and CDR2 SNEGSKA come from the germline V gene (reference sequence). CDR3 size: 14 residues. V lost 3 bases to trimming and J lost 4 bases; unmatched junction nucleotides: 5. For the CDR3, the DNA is TGCAGTGCTAGTTCAGCGGGAGGGCGAGAGACCCAGTACTTC. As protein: CSASSAGGRETQYF.

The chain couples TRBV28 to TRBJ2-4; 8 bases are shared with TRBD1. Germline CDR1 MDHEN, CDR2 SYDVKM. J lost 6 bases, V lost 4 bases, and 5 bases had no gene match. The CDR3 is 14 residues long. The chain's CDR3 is CASSYQGAANIQYF. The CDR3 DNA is TGTGCCAGCAGTTATCAGGGGGCTGCAAACATTCAGTACTTC.

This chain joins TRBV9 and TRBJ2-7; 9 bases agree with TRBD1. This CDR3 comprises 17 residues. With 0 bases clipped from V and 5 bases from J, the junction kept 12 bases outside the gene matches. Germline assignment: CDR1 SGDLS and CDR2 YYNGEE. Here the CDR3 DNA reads TGTGCCAGCAGCGTAGAGGCACAGGGGGCGTTCGAGAACGAGCAGTACTTC. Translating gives CASSVEAQGAFENEQYF.

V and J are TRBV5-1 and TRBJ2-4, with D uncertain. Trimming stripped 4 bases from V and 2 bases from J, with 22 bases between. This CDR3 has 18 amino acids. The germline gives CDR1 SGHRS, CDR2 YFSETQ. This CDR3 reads CASSPDHGPARSKNIQYF. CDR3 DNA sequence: TGCGCCAGCAGCCCTGATCACGGCCCGGCGAGGTCCAAAAACATTCAGTACTTC.

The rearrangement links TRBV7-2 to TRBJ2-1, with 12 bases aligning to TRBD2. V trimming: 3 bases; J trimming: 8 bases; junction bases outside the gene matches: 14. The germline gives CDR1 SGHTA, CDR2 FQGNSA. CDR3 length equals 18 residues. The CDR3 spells CASSFGVGLAGGPYEQFF. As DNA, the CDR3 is TGTGCCAGCAGCTTTGGGGTGGGGCTAGCGGGAGGGCCATATGAGCAGTTCTTC. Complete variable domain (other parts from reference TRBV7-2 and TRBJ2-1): GAGVSQSPSNKVTEKGKDVELRCDPISGHTALYWYRQSLGQGLEFLIYFQGNSAPDKSGLPSDRFSAERTGGSVSTLTIQRTQQEDSAVYLCASSFGVGLAGGPYEQFFGPGTRLTVL.

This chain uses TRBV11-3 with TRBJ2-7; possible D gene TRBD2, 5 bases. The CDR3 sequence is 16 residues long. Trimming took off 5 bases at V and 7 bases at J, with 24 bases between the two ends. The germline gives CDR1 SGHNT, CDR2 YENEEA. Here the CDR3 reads CASSAWTDPRLGEQYF. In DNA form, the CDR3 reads TGTGCCAGCAGCGCCTGGACTGACCCCCGGCTAGGGGAGCAGTACTTC. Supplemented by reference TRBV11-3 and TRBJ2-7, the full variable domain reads EAGVVQSPRYKIIEKKQPVAFWCNPISGHNTLYWYLQNLGQGPELLIRYENEEAVDDSQLPKDRFSAERLKGVDSTLKIQPAELGDSAVYLCASSAWTDPRLGEQYFGPGTRLTVT.

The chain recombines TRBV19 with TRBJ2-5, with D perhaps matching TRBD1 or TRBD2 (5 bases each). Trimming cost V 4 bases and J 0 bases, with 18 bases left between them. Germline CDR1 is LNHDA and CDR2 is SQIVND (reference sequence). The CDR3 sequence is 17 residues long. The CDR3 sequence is CASSTGPLVADQETQYF. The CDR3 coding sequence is TGTGCCAGTAGTACGGGACCGTTGGTGGCCGACCAAGAGACCCAGTACTTC. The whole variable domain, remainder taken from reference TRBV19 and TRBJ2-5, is DGGITQSPKYLFRKEGQNVTLSCEQNLNHDAMYWYRQDPGQGLRLIYYSQIVNDFQKGDIAEGYSVSREKKESFPLTVTSAQKNPTAFYLCASSTGPLVADQETQYFGPGTRLLVL.

For the CDR3, the DNA is TGCGCTTCGACTAGCGGGAACTACAATGAGCAGTTCTTC. Amino acids: CASTSGNYNEQFF. This sequence joins TRBV10-1 and TRBJ2-1; 11 positions agree with TRBD2. The length of the CDR3 is 13 residues. Germline V gene lookup returns CDR1 WNHNN and CDR2 SYGVQD (reference sequence).

The CDR3 bases are TGTGCCAGCAGCTTTTCCACGCAGGGGTGGAATGAGCAGTTCTTC. It yields the protein CASSFSTQGWNEQFF. This chain connects TRBV27 to TRBJ2-1; D may be TRBD1 (6 bases). Looked up from germline, CDR1 is MNHEY and CDR2 is SMNVEV (reference sequence). Trimming shortened V by 6 bases and J by 7 bases, and 19 bases separated the two germline ends. This CDR3 comprises 15 residues.

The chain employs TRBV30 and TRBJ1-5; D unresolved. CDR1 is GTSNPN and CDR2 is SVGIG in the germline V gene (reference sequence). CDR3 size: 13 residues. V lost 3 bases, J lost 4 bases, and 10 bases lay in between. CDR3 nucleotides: TGTGCCTGGAGCCGTTATGAGAATCAGCCCCAGCATTTT. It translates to CAWSRYENQPQHF.

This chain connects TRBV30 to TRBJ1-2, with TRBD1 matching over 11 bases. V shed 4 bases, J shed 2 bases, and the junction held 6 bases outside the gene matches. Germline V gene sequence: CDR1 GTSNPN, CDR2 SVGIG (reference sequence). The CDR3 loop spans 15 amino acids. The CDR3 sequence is CAWNSGTGGNYGYTF. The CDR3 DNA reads TGTGCCTGGAACTCAGGGACAGGGGGGAACTATGGCTACACCTTC. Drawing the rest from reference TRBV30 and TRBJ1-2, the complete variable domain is SQTIHQWPATLVQPVGSPLSLECTVEGTSNPNLYWYRQAAGRGLQLLFYSVGIGQISSEVPQNLSASRPQDRQFILSSKKLLLSDSGFYLCAWNSGTGGNYGYTFGSGTRLTVV.

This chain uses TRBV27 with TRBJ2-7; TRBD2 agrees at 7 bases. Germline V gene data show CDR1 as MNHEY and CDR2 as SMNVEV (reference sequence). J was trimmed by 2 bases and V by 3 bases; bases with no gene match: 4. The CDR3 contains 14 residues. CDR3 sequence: CASSLSGTTYEQYF. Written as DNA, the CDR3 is TGTGCCAGCAGTTTGAGCGGGACTACCTACGAGCAGTACTTC.

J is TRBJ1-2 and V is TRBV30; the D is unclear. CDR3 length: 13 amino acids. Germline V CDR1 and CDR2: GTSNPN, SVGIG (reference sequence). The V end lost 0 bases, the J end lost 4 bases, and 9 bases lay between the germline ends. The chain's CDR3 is CAWSVPDVYGYTF. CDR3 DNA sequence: TGTGCCTGGAGTGTACCAGATGTCTATGGCTACACCTTC. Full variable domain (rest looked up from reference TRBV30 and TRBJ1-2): SQTIHQWPATLVQPVGSPLSLECTVEGTSNPNLYWYRQAAGRGLQLLFYSVGIGQISSEVPQNLSASRPQDRQFILSSKKLLLSDSGFYLCAWSVPDVYGYTFGSGTRLTVV.

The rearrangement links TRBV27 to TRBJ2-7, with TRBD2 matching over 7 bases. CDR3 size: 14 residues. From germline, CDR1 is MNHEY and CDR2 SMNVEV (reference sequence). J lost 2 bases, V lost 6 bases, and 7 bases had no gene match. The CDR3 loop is CASRGGDLTYEQYF. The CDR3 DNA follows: TGTGCCAGCAGGGGGGGGGACCTAACCTACGAGCAGTACTTC.

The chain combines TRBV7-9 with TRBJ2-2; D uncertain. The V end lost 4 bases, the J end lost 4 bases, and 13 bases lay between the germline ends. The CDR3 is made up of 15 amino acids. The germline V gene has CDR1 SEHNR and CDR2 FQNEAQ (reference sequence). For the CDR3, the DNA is TGTGCCAGCAGCTCCGATCGTCGGGCCACCGGGGAGCTGTTTTTT. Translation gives CASSSDRRATGELFF.

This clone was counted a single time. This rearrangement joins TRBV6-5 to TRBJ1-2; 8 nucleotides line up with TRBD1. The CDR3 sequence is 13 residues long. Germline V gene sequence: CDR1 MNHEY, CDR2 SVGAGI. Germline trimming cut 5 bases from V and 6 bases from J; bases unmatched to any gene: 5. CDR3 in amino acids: CASSRGQGDGYTF. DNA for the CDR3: TGTGCCAGCAGTCGAGGACAGGGTGATGGCTACACCTTC.

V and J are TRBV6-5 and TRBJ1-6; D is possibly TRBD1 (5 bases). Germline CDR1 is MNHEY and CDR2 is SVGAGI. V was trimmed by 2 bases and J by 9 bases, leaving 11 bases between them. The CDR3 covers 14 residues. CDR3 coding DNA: TGTGCCAGCAGTTACGTGGGTGGGGGTTCACCCCTCCACTTT. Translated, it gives CASSYVGGGSPLHF.

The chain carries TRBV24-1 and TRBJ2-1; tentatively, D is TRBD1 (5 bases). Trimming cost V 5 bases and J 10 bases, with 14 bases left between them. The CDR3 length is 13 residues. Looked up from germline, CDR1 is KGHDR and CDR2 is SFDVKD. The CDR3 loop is CATSGQPLAEQFF. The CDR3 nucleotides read TGTGCCACCAGTGGACAGCCCTTGGCAGAGCAGTTCTTC.